Shown below are 27 T cell receptor beta chains from a single sample sequenced in a study of blood T cell repertoires in COVID-19. The repertoire was sequenced with immunoSEQ multiplex PCR; TCRdb's copy has only in-frame clones and lacks some. The table records tens of thousands of clones, around 87% of them present only once. Specimen: peripheral blood. The receptors stem from a human donor in a cohort sampled during active COVID-19.

The V gene is TRBV28, the J gene TRBJ2-7; 9 positions match TRBD1. The CDR3 loop spans 15 amino acids. With V trimmed by 8 bases and J by 9 bases, 17 bases remained unmatched. CDR1 and CDR2 (germline): MDHEN, SYDVKM. The DNA of the CDR3 is TGTGCCAGCGGTTCCCCTTGGACAGGGGACCAAGGGCAGTACTTC. Protein: CASGSPWTGDQGQYF.

This sequence joins TRBV6-5 and TRBJ1-2; D gene uncertain. The CDR3 loop spans 12 amino acids. V gave up 9 bases and J gave up 6 bases, with 14 bases separating them. CDR1 and CDR2 from the germline V gene are MNHEY and SVGAGI. CDR3: CASGTATNGYTF. The CDR3 DNA reads TGTGCCAGTGGAACAGCGACTAATGGCTACACCTTC.

J is TRBJ2-2 and V is TRBV7-2, with 8 positions matching TRBD1. The germline V gene has CDR1 SGHTA and CDR2 FQGNSA. The CDR3 is 17 amino acids. The ends lost 1 base at V and 1 base at J; junction bases unmatched: 5. The chain's CDR3 is CASSLVGTGRNTGELFF. CDR3 nucleotides: TGTGCCAGCAGCTTAGTAGGGACAGGCCGGAACACCGGGGAGCTGTTTTTT.

This clone has only a few counts. The chain employs TRBV28 and TRBJ2-7, with 7 bases identical to TRBD1. V lost 9 bases and J lost 6; bases outside the gene matches: 14. The CDR3 runs 14 residues. CDR1 and CDR2 (germline): MDHEN, SYDVKM. The CDR3 region is CASKDQGESGEQYF. As DNA, the CDR3 is TGTGCCAGTAAAGACCAGGGGGAATCGGGCGAGCAGTACTTC.

This clone has only a few counts. The rearrangement uses TRBV28 and TRBJ1-5, with 7 bases matching TRBD1. CDR1 and CDR2 from the germline V gene are MDHEN and SYDVKM. The CDR3 has 14 amino acids. V was pared by 5 bases and J by 7 bases, with 8 bases of the junction left unmatched. The CDR3 here is CASSQGGFQQPQHF. As DNA, the CDR3 is TGTGCCAGCAGTCAGGGGGGATTTCAGCAGCCCCAGCATTTT.

The chain is built from TRBV4-1 and TRBJ2-7; D possibly corresponds to TRBD2 (5 bases). Trimming cost V 1 base and J 3 bases, with 10 bases left between them. Germline V CDR1 and CDR2: MGHRA, YSYEKL. This CDR3 comprises 14 residues. The CDR3 protein is CASSQAGKDYEQYF. The CDR3 bases are TGCGCCAGCAGCCAAGCCGGGAAAGACTACGAGCAGTACTTC.

The chain carries TRBV30 and TRBJ1-1, with TRBD1 as a possible D gene (5 bases). CDR3 length: 12 residues. V lost 0 bases, J lost 3 bases, and 5 bases lay in between. The germline CDR1 and CDR2 sequences are GTSNPN and SVGIG (reference sequence). The CDR3 nucleotides are TGTGCCTGGAGTGTAGGGGACACTGAAGCTTTCTTT. Its protein is CAWSVGDTEAFF.

The CDR3 sequence is CAWSQGSTEAFF. DNA of the CDR3: TGTGCCTGGAGCCAGGGGAGCACTGAAGCTTTCTTT. The rearrangement joins TRBV30 to TRBJ1-1; a possible D gene is TRBD1 (6 bases). The germline V and J ends were trimmed by 3 bases and 4 bases, with 9 bases remaining between them. The CDR3 consists of 12 residues. Per germline, CDR1 GTSNPN and CDR2 SVGIG (reference sequence).

V and J are TRBV9 and TRBJ2-7, with TRBD2 as a possible D gene (6 bases). V was shortened by 0 bases and J by 7 bases, with 14 bases between the two germline ends. Germline V gene data show CDR1 as SGDLS and CDR2 as YYNGEE. The CDR3 is 14 residues long. The CDR3 loop reads CASSVASGAGEQYF. In DNA form, the CDR3 reads TGTGCCAGCAGCGTAGCCTCGGGAGCCGGGGAGCAGTACTTC. Full variable domain (outside the CDR3, taken from reference TRBV9 and TRBJ2-7): DSGVTQTPKHLITATGQRVTLRCSPRSGDLSVYWYQQSLDQGLQFLIQYYNGEERAKGNILERFSAQQFPDLHSELNLSSLELGDSALYFCASSVASGAGEQYFGPGTRLTVT.

CDR3 region: CASGDRGRQEQYF. Here the CDR3 DNA reads TGTGCCAGTGGGGACAGGGGGCGTCAAGAGCAGTACTTC. The chain couples TRBV19 to TRBJ2-7; the match to TRBD1 covers 12 bases. The V gene's germline CDR1 is LNHDA and CDR2 SQIVND (reference sequence). The CDR3 totals 13 residues. V trimming: 8 bases; J trimming: 7 bases; junction bases outside the gene matches: 6.

J is TRBJ2-1 and V is TRBV11-3, with TRBD2 matching over 8 bases. The CDR3 consists of 15 residues. Trimming took 5 bases from V and 4 from J; bases not matched to a gene: 7. CDR1 SGHNT and CDR2 YENEEA come from the germline V gene. CDR3 loop: CASSPQAGAYNEQFF. The DNA for the CDR3 is TGTGCCAGCAGCCCCCAAGCGGGGGCGTACAATGAGCAGTTCTTC.

The chain is built from TRBV5-1 and TRBJ1-1; TRBD1 matches at 12 bases. Germline V gene sequence: CDR1 SGHRS, CDR2 YFSETQ. This CDR3 comprises 17 residues. V gave up 3 bases and J gave up 5 bases; unmatched junction bases: 11. DNA for the CDR3: TGCGCCAGCAGCTCTCTCGGGACAGGGGGCGGACTAACTGAAGCTTTCTTT. It yields the protein CASSSLGTGGGLTEAFF.

This clone was seen only once. V is TRBV4-2 and J is TRBJ1-1, with D perhaps TRBD1 (6 bases). The CDR3 runs to 14 residues. Between the trimmed V and J ends, which lost 3 bases and 5 bases, there was a span of 13 bases. Germline lookup yields CDR1 LGHNA and CDR2 YNFKEQ. The CDR3 nucleotides read TGTGCCAGCAGCCAGGGGGCCACGGGAACTGAAGCTTTCTTT. Translation gives CASSQGATGTEAFF.

The chain couples TRBV6-2 or TRBV6-3 to TRBJ2-7; 9 nucleotides match TRBD2. Germline V gene data show CDR1 as MNHEY and CDR2 as SVGEGT. Trimming at V came to 5 bases and at J to 2 bases, leaving 10 bases not matched to a gene. This CDR3 is 16 amino acids long. CDR3 region: CASSSPGLANPYEQYF. For the CDR3, the DNA is TGTGCCAGCAGTAGTCCGGGACTAGCTAACCCCTACGAGCAGTACTTC.

This chain uses TRBV10-3 with TRBJ2-7; a possible D gene is TRBD1 (7 bases). Per germline, CDR1 ENHRY and CDR2 SYGVKD. The CDR3 consists of 15 residues. With 3 bases removed from V and 7 bases from J, the gap between germline ends came to 19 bases. The chain's CDR3 is CAISDTSQGGGEQYF. The CDR3 DNA reads TGTGCCATCAGTGATACCTCCCAGGGGGGCGGGGAGCAGTACTTC.

The V and J genes are TRBV6-2 or TRBV6-3 and TRBJ2-7, with 8 bases aligning to TRBD2. CDR1 and CDR2 from the germline V gene are MNHEY and SVGEGT. The CDR3 is made up of 15 amino acids. With V trimmed by 2 bases and J by 2 bases, 5 bases remained unmatched. The DNA of the CDR3 is TGTGCCAGCAGTTACGGTGCAGCGGGAGCCTACGAGCAGTACTTC. Its protein product is CASSYGAAGAYEQYF.

The gene calls are TRBV27 and TRBJ2-2; 9 positions agree with TRBD1. The CDR3 spans 15 residues. Germline CDR1 and CDR2: MNHEY and SMNVEV (reference sequence). The J segment lost 6 bases and the V segment lost 5 bases, leaving 7 bases of the junction unmatched. CDR3: CASSPSRDRAGELFF. The CDR3 coding sequence is TGTGCCAGCAGTCCGTCCCGGGACAGGGCCGGGGAGCTGTTTTTT.

The CDR3 DNA reads TGTGCCAGCTCACCCTTGAAGGGGTCCACTGAAGCTTTCTTT. Translation gives CASSPLKGSTEAFF. This chain joins TRBV18 and TRBJ1-1, with D perhaps TRBD1 (5 bases). V lost 3 bases, J lost 4 bases, and 12 bases lay in between. Germline CDR1 and CDR2: KGHSH and LQKENI. The CDR3 loop spans 14 amino acids.

The chain uses TRBV19 and TRBJ2-5, with D possibly TRBD1 on 5 matching bases. Trimming left V 10 bases short and J 5 bases short, with 20 bases between. The CDR3 has 14 amino acids. The V gene's germline CDR1 is LNHDA and CDR2 SQIVND (reference sequence). CDR3 sequence: CATSWGPERETQYF. The CDR3 region has the DNA TGTGCCACGTCGTGGGGCCCAGAAAGGGAGACCCAGTACTTC.

The J gene is TRBJ2-1, the V gene TRBV28, with TRBD2 identical over 7 bases. The germline CDR1 and CDR2 sequences are MDHEN and SYDVKM. CDR3 length: 16 residues. V trimming: 5 bases; J trimming: 9 bases; junction bases outside the gene matches: 16. The CDR3 bases are TGTGCCAGCAGTACGGGGACTACCCGAAGCGATGGTGAGCAGTTCTTC. It is translated as CASSTGTTRSDGEQFF. Complete variable domain (other parts from reference TRBV28 and TRBJ2-1): DVKVTQSSRYLVKRTGEKVFLECVQDMDHENMFWYRQDPGLGLRLIYFSYDVKMKEKGDIPEGYSVSREKKERFSLILESASTNQTSMYLCASSTGTTRSDGEQFFGPGTRLTVL.

The chain recombines TRBV28 with TRBJ2-7; TRBD1 is a possible D gene (5 bases). This CDR3 contains 14 residues. Per germline, CDR1 MDHEN and CDR2 SYDVKM. Trimming left V 6 bases short and J 5 bases short, with 17 bases between. DNA of the CDR3: TGTGCCAGCAGCTCCAGGGTTCCGTCCCACGAGCAGTACTTC. Amino acids: CASSSRVPSHEQYF.

The J gene is TRBJ2-1, the V gene TRBV9; 9 positions agree with TRBD2. The CDR3 runs to 19 residues. Germline V gives CDR1 SGDLS, CDR2 YYNGEE. V trimming: 0 bases; J trimming: 9 bases; junction bases outside the gene matches: 19. CDR3 nucleotides: TGTGCCAGCAGCGTAGGTAGGCCCTTTAGCGGGAGTGAGGAGGGTGAGCAGTTCTTC. It yields the protein CASSVGRPFSGSEEGEQFF.

This clone was counted a few times. CDR3 sequence reads: CASSSAAISGNTIYF. The CDR3 DNA reads TGTGCCTCATCATCCGCGGCCATCTCTGGAAACACCATATATTTT. The chain uses TRBV19 and TRBJ1-3; D is uncertain. CDR3 size: 15 residues. Germline lookup yields CDR1 LNHDA and CDR2 SQIVND (reference sequence). Trimming took 11 bases from V and 0 from J, leaving 17 bases between them.

The chain joins TRBV19 to TRBJ2-7; 10 nucleotides agree with TRBD1. Losses at the gene ends were 5 bases for V and 4 bases for J; bases not matched to a gene: 8. The CDR3 extends over 15 amino acids. Germline loops: CDR1 LNHDA, CDR2 SQIVND (reference sequence). CDR3 residues: CASSPRDRGGYEQYF. CDR3 sequence (DNA): TGTGCCAGTAGTCCCCGGGACAGGGGAGGGTACGAGCAGTACTTC.

The chain recombines TRBV7-3 with TRBJ2-2; TRBD2 might be the D (6 bases). In germline, CDR1 is SGHTA, CDR2 FQGTGA. Trimming shortened V by 6 bases and J by 7 bases, and 18 bases separated the two germline ends. This CDR3 has 15 amino acids. CDR3 sequence: CASSYSGREVGELFF. The CDR3 nucleotides read TGTGCCAGCAGTTACTCTGGCAGGGAGGTCGGGGAGCTGTTTTTT.

The rearrangement links TRBV12-3 or TRBV12-4 to TRBJ2-1; 8 nucleotides match TRBD1. With V trimmed by 6 bases and J by 8 bases, 3 bases remained unmatched. The CDR3 is made up of 12 amino acids. The DNA for the CDR3 is TGTGCCAGCAGCCCACAGGGGGATGAGCAGTTCTTC. Protein: CASSPQGDEQFF.

The chain has TRBV6-1 and TRBJ2-1; the match to TRBD2 covers 9 bases. J was trimmed by 0 bases and V by 3 bases; bases with no gene match: 3. Germline loops: CDR1 MNHNS, CDR2 SASEGT. The CDR3 is made up of 16 amino acids. The CDR3 nucleotides are TGTGCCAGCAGTGACGGACTAGCGCGCTCCTACAATGAGCAGTTCTTC. It yields the protein CASSDGLARSYNEQFF.